Presented here are 29 T cell receptor beta chains from one specimen sequenced in a study of control samples from healthy donors and cancer patients. TCRdb keeps only in-frame clones here, not all; method: immunoSEQ multiplex PCR. The table includes under 30,000 clones, 79% detected once. Input material: PBMCs. All receptors come from a man aged 60-69 years with head and neck cancer.

This chain connects TRBV5-4 to TRBJ1-2; D is perhaps TRBD1 (5 bases). Germline V gene lookup returns CDR1 SGHNT and CDR2 YYREEE (reference sequence). The CDR3 is 14 amino acids. The V end was cut by 0 bases, the J end by 1 base, with 7 bases between. The CDR3: CASSLGQFNYGYTF. Here the CDR3 DNA reads TGTGCCAGCAGCTTGGGACAGTTTAACTATGGCTACACCTTC.

This clone occurred a few times. The chain combines TRBV13 with TRBJ2-5; a weak D match, TRBD2 (6 bases). The CDR3 sequence is 13 residues long. The V end was cut by 6 bases, the J end by 5 bases, with 13 bases between. Germline loops: CDR1 PRHDT, CDR2 FYEKMQ (reference sequence). CDR3 bases: TGTGCCAGCAGTGGAGGGATCGAGGAGACCCAGTACTTC. Protein sequence: CASSGGIEETQYF.

The gene calls are TRBV18 and TRBJ2-3; D not resolved. Germline assignment: CDR1 KGHSH and CDR2 LQKENI. The CDR3 has 12 amino acids. The ends were cut back, 2 bases at V and 6 bases at J, with 6 bases in the middle. The CDR3 protein is CASSPSWDTQYF. CDR3 in DNA: TGTGCCAGCTCACCAAGTTGGGATACGCAGTATTTT. The complete variable domain, with remaining parts taken from reference TRBV18 and TRBJ2-3, reads NAGVMQNPRHLVRRRGQEARLRCSPMKGHSHVYWYRQLPEEGLKFMVYLQKENIIDESGMPKERFSAEFPKEGPSILRIQQVVRGDSAAYFCASSPSWDTQYFGPGTRLTVL.

J is TRBJ1-1 and V is TRBV15, with D perhaps matching TRBD1 (5 bases). CDR3 length: 15 amino acids. Deletions cut 5 bases from V and 2 bases from J, with 15 bases between. Germline V CDR1 and CDR2: LNHNV, YYDKDF (reference sequence). As DNA, the CDR3 is TGTGCCACCAGCGGATTGTGGGGGGTCAACACTGAAGCTTTCTTT. Encoded protein: CATSGLWGVNTEAFF.

This chain uses TRBV7-9 with TRBJ2-2; D possibly corresponds to TRBD2 (5 bases). The V end was cut by 5 bases, the J end by 8 bases, with 9 bases between. In germline, CDR1 is SEHNR, CDR2 FQNEAQ (reference sequence). The CDR3 runs 12 residues. The CDR3 DNA sequence: TGTGCCAGCAGCCCAACTAGAGGGGAGCTGTTTTTT. It is translated as CASSPTRGELFF.

The chain links TRBV10-3 to TRBJ2-5; D perhaps matches TRBD1 (5 bases). V was trimmed by 3 bases and J by 2 bases, leaving 16 bases between them. This CDR3 is 16 amino acids long. Germline CDR1 and CDR2: ENHRY and SYGVKD. The CDR3 is CAISEASLGQQETQYF. CDR3 nucleotide sequence: TGTGCCATCAGTGAAGCTTCGTTGGGGCAGCAAGAGACCCAGTACTTC.

The chain joins TRBV5-1 to TRBJ2-7; 7 bases fit TRBD1. The CDR3 has 13 amino acids. V gave up 4 bases and J gave up 5 bases; unmatched junction bases: 6. Germline CDR1 SGHRS, CDR2 YFSETQ. CDR3 protein: CASSATGDHEQYF. DNA for the CDR3: TGCGCCAGCAGCGCCACAGGGGACCACGAGCAGTACTTC. The variable domain in full, completed from reference TRBV5-1 and TRBJ2-7, reads KAGVTQTPRYLIKTRGQQVTLSCSPISGHRSVSWYQQTPGQGLQFLFEYFSETQRNKGNFPGRFSGRQFSNSRSEMNVSTLELGDSALYLCASSATGDHEQYFGPGTRLTVT.

V gene TRBV28 combines with J gene TRBJ1-1, with 9 bases that match TRBD1. The CDR3 covers 13 residues. V was pared by 5 bases and J by 3 bases, with 1 base of the junction left unmatched. CDR1 and CDR2 from the germline V gene are MDHEN and SYDVKM. The CDR3 loop is CASSRDRDTEAFF. CDR3 coding DNA: TGTGCCAGCAGTCGGGACAGGGACACTGAAGCTTTCTTT.

This sequence joins TRBV7-9 and TRBJ2-7; a possible D gene is TRBD1 (6 bases). CDR1 is SEHNR, CDR2 FQNEAQ, per germline (reference sequence). This CDR3 has 16 amino acids. The V end was cut by 5 bases, the J end by 1 base, with 18 bases between. This CDR3 is CASSTTTGPISYEQYF. The CDR3 DNA reads TGTGCCAGCAGCACCACAACAGGGCCGATTTCCTACGAGCAGTACTTC.

V and J are TRBV28 and TRBJ1-1, with 7 positions matching TRBD1. Germline V gene sequence: CDR1 MDHEN, CDR2 SYDVKM. This CDR3 comprises 13 residues. With 5 bases clipped from V and 5 bases from J, the junction kept 5 bases outside the gene matches. CDR3 residues: CASSVQGRTEAFF. The CDR3 DNA sequence: TGTGCCAGCAGTGTACAGGGGCGGACTGAAGCTTTCTTT.

J is TRBJ1-1 and V is TRBV19; perhaps TRBD1 as D (6 bases). The CDR3 is 14 amino acids. V was cut by 6 bases and J by 1 base, with 12 bases left in between. Looked up from germline, CDR1 is LNHDA and CDR2 is SQIVND (reference sequence). CDR3 loop: CASSPGQRNTEAFF. CDR3 in DNA: TGTGCCAGTAGCCCGGGACAAAGGAACACTGAAGCTTTCTTT.

The CDR3 protein is CASSIGWKDNTEAFF. In nucleotides, the CDR3 is TGTGCCAGTAGTATAGGGTGGAAGGACAACACTGAAGCTTTCTTT. J is TRBJ1-1 and V is TRBV19, with D unresolved. This CDR3 has 15 amino acids. Between the trimmed V and J ends, which lost 1 base and 2 bases, there was a span of 11 bases. The germline V gene has CDR1 LNHDA and CDR2 SQIVND (reference sequence).

This clone rates as medium-sized (0.01 to 0.1%). V and J are TRBV28 and TRBJ2-7; the D is unclear. V was pared by 4 bases and J by 5 bases, with 15 bases between. The length of the CDR3 is 14 residues. Germline CDR1 is MDHEN and CDR2 is SYDVKM. The DNA for the CDR3 is TGTGCCAGCAGTTCACTGACACCACCTGACGAGCAGTACTTC. Protein sequence: CASSSLTPPDEQYF.

The chain links TRBV5-1 to TRBJ1-5; TRBD1 agrees at 7 bases. This CDR3 has 15 residues. The J segment lost 3 bases and the V segment lost 4 bases, leaving 7 bases of the junction unmatched. Germline CDR1 SGHRS, CDR2 YFSETQ. CDR3 in DNA: TGCGCCAGCAGCACGACGACAGGGCCCAATCAGCCCCAGCATTTT. Residues: CASSTTTGPNQPQHF.

The V and J genes are TRBV10-3 and TRBJ2-7; D uncertain. V lost 4 bases and J lost 3, with 4 bases in between. The CDR3 has 11 residues. Germline V CDR1 and CDR2: ENHRY, SYGVKD. The CDR3 region has the DNA TGTGCCATCAGTGGAGGCTACGAGCAGTACTTC. Encoded protein: CAISGGYEQYF.

The chain couples TRBV27 to TRBJ2-1; D is possibly TRBD2 (6 bases). V dropped 1 base and J dropped 3 bases, with 13 bases sitting between them. The V gene's germline CDR1 is MNHEY and CDR2 SMNVEV (reference sequence). The CDR3 length is 16 residues. The CDR3 here is CASSLFGGEVYNEQFF. DNA of the CDR3: TGTGCCAGCAGTTTATTCGGGGGAGAGGTCTACAATGAGCAGTTCTTC.

The chain has TRBV7-6 and TRBJ1-1, with 11 bases identical to TRBD1. Per germline, CDR1 SGHVS and CDR2 FNYEAQ. This CDR3 region has 15 residues. J was trimmed by 4 bases and V by 5 bases; bases with no gene match: 6. The CDR3 is CASSPSGTGGTEAFF. The CDR3, as DNA: TGTGCCAGCAGCCCGTCCGGGACAGGGGGCACTGAAGCTTTCTTT.

This chain connects TRBV30 to TRBJ2-1; D possibly corresponds to TRBD1 (6 bases). Germline CDR1 reads GTSNPN; CDR2 reads SVGIG (reference sequence). Between the trimmed V and J ends, which lost 5 bases and 3 bases, there was a span of 8 bases. The CDR3 loop spans 12 amino acids. The CDR3 DNA is TGTGCCTGGCAGGGGTTCTACAATGAGCAGTTCTTC. Its protein is CAWQGFYNEQFF.

The chain links TRBV6-6 to TRBJ1-6, with a possible D match to TRBD1 (5 bases). V lost 6 bases, J lost 9 bases, and 12 bases lay in between. Germline V gene lookup returns CDR1 MNHNY and CDR2 SVGAGI (reference sequence). The CDR3 contains 13 residues. This CDR3 reads CASSAGTGSPLHF. The CDR3 bases are TGTGCCAGCAGCGCAGGGACCGGTTCACCCCTCCACTTT.

The table lists this clone with a count of one. This sequence joins TRBV14 and TRBJ2-7; 7 nucleotides align to TRBD1. Germline lookup yields CDR1 SGHDN and CDR2 FVKESK. The CDR3 consists of 17 residues. With 0 bases clipped from V and 2 bases from J, the junction kept 10 bases outside the gene matches. In DNA form, the CDR3 reads TGTGCCAGCAGCCAAGAAGAGGACCGGGACAGCACCTACGAGCAGTACTTC. It translates to CASSQEEDRDSTYEQYF.

This chain connects TRBV6-2 or TRBV6-3 to TRBJ1-5, with no clear D. Per the germline V gene, CDR1 is MNHEY and CDR2 is SVGEGT. The CDR3 totals 14 residues. With 0 bases removed from V and 9 bases from J, the gap between germline ends came to 12 bases. Here the CDR3 DNA reads TGTGCCAGCAGTTACTCCGGTCCTAGAGCGCCCCAGCATTTT. It encodes CASSYSGPRAPQHF.

V usage is TRBV6-6 and J usage is TRBJ2-7; 8 nucleotides align to TRBD2. Trimming cost V 2 bases and J 4 bases; bases outside gene matches: 4. The CDR3 sequence is 14 residues long. Germline loops: CDR1 MNHNY, CDR2 SVGAGI (reference sequence). The CDR3 loop is CASSYGASGYEQYF. CDR3 nucleotide sequence: TGTGCCAGCAGTTACGGGGCTAGCGGGTACGAGCAGTACTTC.

The V gene is TRBV6-2 or TRBV6-3, the J gene TRBJ1-5; unclear D gene. V was clipped by 6 bases and J by 0 bases, with 15 bases between them. The CDR3 totals 16 residues. Germline loops: CDR1 MNHEY, CDR2 SVGEGT. CDR3 bases: TGTGCCAGCAGCGTCATCATATCTTATAGCAATCAGCCCCAGCATTTT. Translation: CASSVIISYSNQPQHF.

The chain is built from TRBV7-9 and TRBJ1-3, with D uncertain. Germline CDR1 and CDR2: SEHNR and FQNEAQ (reference sequence). Trimming stripped 0 bases from V and 0 bases from J, with 6 bases between. CDR3 length: 15 residues. The CDR3 region has the DNA TGTGCCAGCAGCTTAGCGTTGGTCTCTGGAAACACCATATATTTT. Its translation: CASSLALVSGNTIYF.

Note on this clone: Other DNA sequences within the sample encode an identical CDR3. The chain carries TRBV28 and TRBJ1-5; D perhaps matches TRBD1 (6 bases). The CDR3 sequence is 13 residues long. Trimming stripped 5 bases from V and 4 bases from J, with 9 bases between. Germline V gene lookup returns CDR1 MDHEN and CDR2 SYDVKM. CDR3 loop: CASSPDSNQPQHF. CDR3 DNA: TGTGCCAGCAGTCCGGACAGTAATCAGCCCCAGCATTTT.

CDR3 DNA sequence: TGTGCCAGCTCACCAGGGGCCCCTCCTATCAATGAGCAGTTCTTC. It specifies CASSPGAPPINEQFF. This chain connects TRBV18 to TRBJ2-1; D perhaps matches TRBD1 (5 bases). V was shortened by 2 bases and J by 6 bases, with 14 bases between the two germline ends. This CDR3 comprises 15 residues. Per germline, CDR1 KGHSH and CDR2 LQKENI.

The V call is TRBV5-1, the J call TRBJ2-1, with D hard to call. With 5 bases removed from V and 6 bases from J, the gap between germline ends came to 18 bases. This CDR3 region has 15 residues. The germline V gene encodes CDR1 SGHRS and CDR2 YFSETQ. The CDR3 coding sequence is TGCGCCAGCAGACGTCCCACCGCCCCAAGCAATGAGCAGTTCTTC. Translated: CASRRPTAPSNEQFF.

This clone has just one count. V usage is TRBV6-5 and J usage is TRBJ1-1, with no clear D. From germline, CDR1 is MNHEY and CDR2 SVGAGI. V shed 4 bases and J shed 3 bases, with 15 bases lying between them. The CDR3 contains 15 residues. The CDR3 loop reads CASSSLTTGDTEAFF. The CDR3 DNA follows: TGTGCCAGCAGTTCCCTGACAACCGGGGACACTGAAGCTTTCTTT.

The chain is built from TRBV2 and TRBJ2-7; 13 nucleotides match TRBD2. CDR1 and CDR2 (germline): SNHLY, FYNNEI. The V and J ends lost 8 bases and 5 bases, in that order; junction bases with no gene match: 15. The CDR3 has 17 amino acids. The CDR3 sequence: CASGGDWTSGRMNEQYF. Written as DNA, the CDR3 is TGTGCCAGCGGGGGAGATTGGACTAGCGGGAGAATGAACGAGCAGTACTTC.